This T cell receptor (beta chain) derives from a study of early T cells in non-severe SARS-CoV-2 infection. In its sample, this clonotype was seen many times. Its matching antigen is unknown. Study-wide findings and caveats: The study's VDJdb matching favored anti-spike CD8 responses and missed private and CD4 specificities.

Individual cDNA molecules carried attached unique molecular identifiers. TCRdb used MiXCR to reprocess the 5' RACE reads, holding one entry per CDR3 protein. Among approximately 80,000 distinct CDR3 sequences, roughly 12% were seen once, and the ten largest hold around 3.6%. The CDR3 has 14 residues. The germline V gene has CDR1 MNHEY and CDR2 SMNVEV (reference sequence). The V gene end was trimmed by 8 bases and the J gene end by 2 bases; junction bases not matched to a gene: 6. Input material: whole blood. This receptor was obtained from an adult who was a healthcare worker with PCR-confirmed SARS-CoV-2 infection or an uninfected control (not recorded which). V usage is TRBV27 and J usage is TRBJ2-1, with 7 bases that match TRBD2. The CDR3 region has the DNA TGTGCCAGCCGGGACTACCAAACCTACAATGAGCAGTTCTTC. This gives the protein CASRDYQTYNEQFF.